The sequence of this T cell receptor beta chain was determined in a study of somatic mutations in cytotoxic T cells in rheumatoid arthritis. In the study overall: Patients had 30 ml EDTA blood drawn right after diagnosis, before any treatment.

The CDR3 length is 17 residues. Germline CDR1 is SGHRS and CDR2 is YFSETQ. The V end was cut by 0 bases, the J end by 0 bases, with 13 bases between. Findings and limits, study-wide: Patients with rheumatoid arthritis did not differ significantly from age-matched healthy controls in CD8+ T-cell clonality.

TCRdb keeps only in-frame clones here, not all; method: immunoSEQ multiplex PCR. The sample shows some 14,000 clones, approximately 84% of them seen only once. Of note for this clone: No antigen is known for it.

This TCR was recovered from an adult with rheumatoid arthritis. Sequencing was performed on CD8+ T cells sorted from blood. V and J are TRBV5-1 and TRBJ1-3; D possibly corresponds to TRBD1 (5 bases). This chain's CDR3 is CASSLVPGPFSGNTIYF. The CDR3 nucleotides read TGCGCCAGCAGCTTGGTGCCAGGGCCCTTCTCTGGAAACACCATATATTTT.